These T cell receptor beta chains were read from a single sample in a study of blood T cell repertoires in COVID-19. Sequencing was performed with immunoSEQ multiplex PCR; in TCRdb, only in-frame clones are kept and a portion is missing. The sample carries about 300,000 clones, around nine tenths recorded once. Sequenced sample: peripheral blood. These receptors originate from a woman aged 25 to 45 with COVID-19, enrolled during active disease. Both conserved end residues are part of each CDR3. The D gene is left open where the match is weak. Size values are once, few and many counts, or a class for expanded clones, and some rows have none.

clone size | D gene | J gene | V gene | CDR3 DNA | CDR3 protein
- | - | TRBJ2-7 | TRBV19 | TGTGCCAGTGCCTGGGCAGGGGACTACGAGCAGTACTTC | CASAWAGDYEQYF
- | TRBD2 | TRBJ2-2 | TRBV11-2 | TGTGCCAGCAGCTTGGTCGGGGGGGCGACCGGGGAGCTGTTTTTT | CASSLVGGATGELFF
few | TRBD2 | TRBJ2-5 | TRBV5-5 | TGTGCCAGCTCGCGGGGGGGCGTTGTAGAGACCCAGTACTTC | CASSRGGVVETQYF
- | - | TRBJ1-2 | TRBV21-1 | TGTGCCAGCACACTTCCGGGACAGGGGGAACTCACTTCCTATGGCTACACCTTC | CASTLPGQGELTSYGYTF
- | - | TRBJ1-6 | TRBV10-3 | TGTGCCATCAGGACAGGCAAGGATTCACCCCTCCACTTT | CAIRTGKDSPLHF
- | TRBD2 | TRBJ2-2 | TRBV10-1 | TGCGCCAGCAGTGTGCCCAGCGGGGTGTTGAGCACCGGGGAGCTGTTTTTT | CASSVPSGVLSTGELFF
- | - | TRBJ2-1 | TRBV9 | TGTGCCAGCAGCTCGGCGGGGGCAGAATACAATGAGCAGTTCTTC | CASSSAGAEYNEQFF
- | - | TRBJ1-2 | TRBV4-3 | TGCGCCAGCAGCCAAGAACAGGTCGTAGGGTATGGCTACACCTTC | CASSQEQVVGYGYTF
- | - | TRBJ1-2 | TRBV5-8 | TGTGCCACCACCCTTAAGGGGGGGGCCCACTATGGCTACACCTTC | CATTLKGGAHYGYTF
once | - | TRBJ2-1 | TRBV10-2 | TGCGCCAGCAGTTTGGGGGGAGAGCAGTTCTTC | CASSLGGEQFF
once | TRBD2 | TRBJ2-3 | TRBV6-6 | TGTGCCAGCAGTAATCAGCTAGCGGGGGGCACAGATACGCAGTATTTT | CASSNQLAGGTDTQYF
- | TRBD2 | TRBJ2-5 | TRBV12-5 | TGTGCTAGTGGTTTGGGTGCGGGGGAGGAGACCCAGTACTTC | CASGLGAGEETQYF
- | TRBD2 | TRBJ2-3 | TRBV4-3 | TGCGCCAGCAGCCAAGTTCGGGGGGGCCTAGATACGCAGTATTTT | CASSQVRGGLDTQYF
- | - | TRBJ1-1 | TRBV19 | TGTGCCAGTATATGGTCAGGGCGGGAAGCTTTCTTT | CASIWSGREAFF
- | TRBD2 | TRBJ2-1 | TRBV5-4 | TGTGCCAGCAGCTTGACTAGCGGTCCCTACAATGAGCAGTTCTTC | CASSLTSGPYNEQFF
- | - | TRBJ2-1 | TRBV5-1 | TGCGCCAGCAGCCCGGACAACAATGAGCAGTTCTTC | CASSPDNNEQFF